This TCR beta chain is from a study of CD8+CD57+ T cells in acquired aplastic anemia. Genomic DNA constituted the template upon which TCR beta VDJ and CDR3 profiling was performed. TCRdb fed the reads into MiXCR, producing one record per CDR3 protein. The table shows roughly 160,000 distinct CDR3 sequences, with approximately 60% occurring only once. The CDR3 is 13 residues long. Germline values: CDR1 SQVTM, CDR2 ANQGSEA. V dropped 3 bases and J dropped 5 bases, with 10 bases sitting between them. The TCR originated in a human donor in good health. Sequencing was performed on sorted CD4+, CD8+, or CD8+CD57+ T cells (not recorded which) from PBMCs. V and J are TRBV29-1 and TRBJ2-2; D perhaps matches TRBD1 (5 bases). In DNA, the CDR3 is TGCAGCGTTGATGAACAGGATACCGGGGAGCTGTTTTTT. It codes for CSVDEQDTGELFF.